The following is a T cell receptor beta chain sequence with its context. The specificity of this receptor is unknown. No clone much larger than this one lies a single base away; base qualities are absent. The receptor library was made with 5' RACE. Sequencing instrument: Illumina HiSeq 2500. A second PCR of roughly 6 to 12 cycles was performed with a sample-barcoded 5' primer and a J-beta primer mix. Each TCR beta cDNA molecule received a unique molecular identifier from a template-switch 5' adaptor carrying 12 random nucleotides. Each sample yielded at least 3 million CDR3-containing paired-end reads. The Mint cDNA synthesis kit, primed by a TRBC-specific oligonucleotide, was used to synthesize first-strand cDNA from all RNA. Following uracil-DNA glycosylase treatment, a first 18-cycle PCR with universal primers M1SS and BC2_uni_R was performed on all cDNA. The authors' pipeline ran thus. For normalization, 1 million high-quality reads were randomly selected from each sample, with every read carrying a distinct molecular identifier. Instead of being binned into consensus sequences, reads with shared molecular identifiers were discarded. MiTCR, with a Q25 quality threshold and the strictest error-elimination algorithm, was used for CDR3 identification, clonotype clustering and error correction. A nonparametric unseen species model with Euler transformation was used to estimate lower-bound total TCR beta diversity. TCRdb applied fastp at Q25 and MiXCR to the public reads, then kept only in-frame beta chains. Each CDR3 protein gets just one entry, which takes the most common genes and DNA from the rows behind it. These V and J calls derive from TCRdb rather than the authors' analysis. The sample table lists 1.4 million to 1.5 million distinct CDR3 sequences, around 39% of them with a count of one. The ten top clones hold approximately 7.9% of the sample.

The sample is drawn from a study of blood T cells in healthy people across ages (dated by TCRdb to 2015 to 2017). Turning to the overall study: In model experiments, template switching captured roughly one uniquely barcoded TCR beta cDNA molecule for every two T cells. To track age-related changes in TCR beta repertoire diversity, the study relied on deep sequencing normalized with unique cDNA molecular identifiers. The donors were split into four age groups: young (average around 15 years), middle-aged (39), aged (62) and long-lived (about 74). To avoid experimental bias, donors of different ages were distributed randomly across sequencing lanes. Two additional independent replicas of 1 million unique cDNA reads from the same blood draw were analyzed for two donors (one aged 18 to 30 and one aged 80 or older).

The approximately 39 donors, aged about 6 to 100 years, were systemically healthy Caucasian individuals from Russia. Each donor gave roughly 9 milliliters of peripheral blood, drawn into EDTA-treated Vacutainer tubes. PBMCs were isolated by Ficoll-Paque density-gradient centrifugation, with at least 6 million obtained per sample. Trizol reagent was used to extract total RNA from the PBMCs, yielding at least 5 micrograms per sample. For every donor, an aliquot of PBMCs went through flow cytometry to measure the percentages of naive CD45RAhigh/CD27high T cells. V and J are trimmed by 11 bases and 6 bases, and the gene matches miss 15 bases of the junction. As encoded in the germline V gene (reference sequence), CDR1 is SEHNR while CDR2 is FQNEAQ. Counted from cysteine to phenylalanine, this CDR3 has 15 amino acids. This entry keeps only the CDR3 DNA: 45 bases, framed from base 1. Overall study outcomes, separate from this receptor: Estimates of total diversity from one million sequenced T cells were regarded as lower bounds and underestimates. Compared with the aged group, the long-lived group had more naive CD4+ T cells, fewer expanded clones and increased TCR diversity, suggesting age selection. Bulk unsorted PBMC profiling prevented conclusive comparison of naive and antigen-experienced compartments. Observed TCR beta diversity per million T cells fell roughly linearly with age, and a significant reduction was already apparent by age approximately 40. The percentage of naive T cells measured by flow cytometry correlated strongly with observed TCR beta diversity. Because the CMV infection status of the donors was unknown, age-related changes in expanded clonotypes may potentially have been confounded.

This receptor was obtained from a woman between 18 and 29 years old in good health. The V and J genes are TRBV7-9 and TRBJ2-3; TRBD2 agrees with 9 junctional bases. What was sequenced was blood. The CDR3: CAPRARGGPRDTQYF. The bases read TGTGCCCCTAGGGCGCGGGGGGGCCCTCGGGATACGCAGTATTTT.